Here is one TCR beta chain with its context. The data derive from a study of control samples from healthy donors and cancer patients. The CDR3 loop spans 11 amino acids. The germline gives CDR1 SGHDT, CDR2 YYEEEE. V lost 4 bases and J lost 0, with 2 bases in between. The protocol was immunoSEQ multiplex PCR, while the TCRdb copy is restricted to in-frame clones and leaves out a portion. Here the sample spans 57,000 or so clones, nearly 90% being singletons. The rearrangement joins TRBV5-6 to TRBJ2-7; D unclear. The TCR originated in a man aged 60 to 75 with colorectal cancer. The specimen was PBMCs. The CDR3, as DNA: TGTGCCAGCAGCGCCTCCTACGAGCAGTACTTC. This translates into CASSASYEQYF.